The entry below describes one T cell receptor beta chain. Antigen: not known. This sample stems from a study of T cells expressing NK-cell markers. Background on the study: The sequencing cohort of eight donors included seven HCMV-seropositive individuals and one seronegative individual.

Libraries used 5'RACE template switching adding universal primer site and UMIs. Each CDR3 protein gets one entry in TCRdb, which reprocessed the 5' RACE reads and gives no DNA. This repertoire includes under 600,000 distinct CDR3 sequences. Study-level results: The contribution of dominant NKG2C+ clonotypes to CD8+ T cells in more than five donors was roughly 1.0-7.0%. Questions lingered over whether expanded NKG2C+ T cell clones were HCMV-specific.

This CDR3 is built from 18 residues. Per germline, CDR1 LGHDT and CDR2 YNNKEL (reference sequence). The V call is TRBV3-1, the J call TRBJ2-3; the D call of TRBD1 rests on TCRdb alone, since no DNA is present to check it. Sequenced input: blood T cells: a sorted CD56 or NKG2C T cell subset, CD4+ or CD8+ T cells, or bulk PBMC T cells (not recorded which). This TCR derives from a woman aged 45-59 years in good health. The chain's CDR3 is CASSQDSGTGMRPDTQYF.